These 7 T cell receptor beta chains were all obtained from the same sample, sequenced in a study of shared clonotypes between healthy human individuals. Assay: immunoSEQ multiplex PCR; the TCRdb copy retains only in-frame clones and omits some. The table has around 1.1 million clones, roughly 80% seen once; the top ten hold 0.89%. The sequenced sample was memory CD4+ T cells from PBMCs. Subset given: CD45RA-negative fraction. The receptors were gathered from a man between 18 and 35 years old in good health. Some clones in this sample may be carry-over from other donors' samples.

In its sample, this clone was seen a few times. CDR3 loop: CASSLFRRGIRAGLQETQYF. DNA for the CDR3: TGTGCCAGCAGCTTGTTTCGCAGGGGGATTCGAGCGGGCCTCCAAGAGACCCAGTACTTC. This chain connects TRBV5-8 to TRBJ2-5; possible D gene TRBD1, 7 bases. The CDR3 extends over 20 amino acids. Per the germline V gene, CDR1 is SGHTS and CDR2 is YDEGEE. The V end lost 1 base, the J end lost 1 base, and 26 bases lay between the germline ends.

The chain couples TRBV28 to TRBJ2-7; no clear D gene. The V gene lost 8 bases and the J gene lost 3 bases, with 11 bases spanning the gap. Germline CDR1 and CDR2: MDHEN and SYDVKM. The CDR3 length is 12 residues. This CDR3 reads CASSDLNYEQYF. The CDR3 DNA is TGTGCCAGCTCGGACCTAAACTACGAGCAGTACTTC.

The V call is TRBV7-9, the J call TRBJ1-5; D remains ambiguous. Trimming cost V 5 bases and J 4 bases, with 6 bases left between them. This CDR3 is built from 12 residues. CDR1 and CDR2 from the germline V gene are SEHNR and FQNEAQ (reference sequence). The CDR3 protein is CASSRENQPQHF. In nucleotides, the CDR3 is TGTGCCAGCAGCCGGGAAAATCAGCCCCAGCATTTT.

Remarks on this clone: This likely traces to a read error, being one base from a far larger clone. Different DNA sequences within this sample yield the same CDR3. The CDR3 DNA reads as TGTGCCTGGAGCGGAGGCAATCAGCCCCAGCATTTT. As protein: CAWSGGNQPQHF. The chain uses TRBV30 and TRBJ1-5, with D uncertain. V lost 3 bases and J lost 2, with 5 bases in between. The CDR3 is 12 amino acids. Germline V gene data show CDR1 as GTSNPN and CDR2 as SVGIG (reference sequence). Looking up the rest from reference TRBV30 and TRBJ1-5 gives the full variable domain: SQTIHQWPATLVQPVGSPLSLECTVEGTSNPNLYWYRQAAGRGLQLLFYSVGIGQISSEVPQNLSASRPQDRQFILSSKKLLLSDSGFYLCAWSGGNQPQHFGDGTRLSIL.

The chain links TRBV19 to TRBJ1-4; D is perhaps TRBD1 (6 bases). V was cut by 5 bases and J by 6 bases, with 16 bases left in between. The CDR3 has 15 residues. In germline, CDR1 is LNHDA, CDR2 SQIVND (reference sequence). CDR3 in amino acids: CASSLNRERDEKLFF. The CDR3 DNA follows: TGTGCCAGTAGTCTCAACAGGGAAAGGGATGAAAAACTGTTTTTT.

V usage is TRBV29-1 and J usage is TRBJ2-1, with a weak D call TRBD1 (5 bases). Germline assignment: CDR1 SQVTM and CDR2 ANQGSEA. The CDR3 contains 14 residues. Between the trimmed V and J ends, which lost 6 bases and 6 bases, there was a span of 18 bases. The CDR3 here is CSVPHRGVSNEQFF. For the CDR3, the DNA is TGCAGCGTCCCGCATAGGGGTGTTAGCAATGAGCAGTTCTTC.

The chain recombines TRBV4-3 with TRBJ1-2; D might be TRBD1 (5 bases). The V end was cut by 1 base, the J end by 4 bases, with 22 bases between. The CDR3 totals 18 residues. Germline V gene sequence: CDR1 LGHNA, CDR2 YSLEER. The CDR3 loop is CASSQAQRLGGGSYGYTF. DNA of the CDR3: TGCGCCAGCAGCCAAGCCCAGCGGCTTGGGGGGGGGAGCTATGGCTACACCTTC.